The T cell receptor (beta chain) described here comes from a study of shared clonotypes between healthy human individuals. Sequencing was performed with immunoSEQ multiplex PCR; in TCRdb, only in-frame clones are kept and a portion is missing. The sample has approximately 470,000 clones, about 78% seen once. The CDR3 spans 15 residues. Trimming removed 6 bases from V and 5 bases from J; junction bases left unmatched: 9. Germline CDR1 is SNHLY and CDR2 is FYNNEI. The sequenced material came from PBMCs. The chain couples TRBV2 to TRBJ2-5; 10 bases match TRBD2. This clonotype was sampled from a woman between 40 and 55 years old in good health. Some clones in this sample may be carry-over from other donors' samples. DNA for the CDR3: TGTGCCAGCAGCACTCTAGCGGGAGTTGGTGAGACCCAGTACTTC. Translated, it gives CASSTLAGVGETQYF.